The 20 T cell receptor beta chains in this list originate from one sample, sequenced in a study of PD-1 blockade in classical Hodgkin lymphoma. As for time point: newly diagnosed, previously untreated cHL patient sample. Magnetic negative selection was used to purify CD4+ T cells from PBMCs that had been thawed. Generated by immunoSEQ multiplex PCR, the TCRdb table keeps only in-frame clones and is missing some. Found here are about 23,000 clones, roughly 89% of them singletons; the top ten hold roughly 0.25%. Source material: CD4+ T cells from blood. The receptors shown here come from a human donor with classical Hodgkin lymphoma.

The chain carries TRBV4-2 and TRBJ2-2; D is perhaps TRBD1 (6 bases). CDR1 LGHNA and CDR2 YNFKEQ come from the germline V gene. V gave up 0 bases and J gave up 6 bases, with 17 bases separating them. The CDR3 contains 17 residues. CDR3 DNA: TGTGCCAGCAGCCAAGATCGGGGTCAGGGGAATGCCGGGGAGCTGTTTTTT. Translation gives CASSQDRGQGNAGELFF.

The chain recombines TRBV7-9 with TRBJ2-7; TRBD2 matches at 10 bases. Germline CDR1 SEHNR, CDR2 FQNEAQ (reference sequence). The CDR3 loop spans 17 amino acids. The J segment lost 2 bases and the V segment lost 4 bases, leaving 11 bases of the junction unmatched. This CDR3 reads CASSSWTSGTPAYEQYF. CDR3 nucleotide sequence: TGTGCCAGCAGCTCCTGGACTAGCGGAACGCCAGCCTACGAGCAGTACTTC.

The chain has TRBV2 and TRBJ2-7; 8 positions agree with TRBD1. Germline CDR1 SNHLY, CDR2 FYNNEI. J gave up 5 bases and V 4 bases, and 13 bases lay outside the gene matches. This CDR3 has 16 amino acids. In DNA form, the CDR3 reads TGTGCCAGCAGTGGGAGCTCAGGGACAGGCCCCCACGAGCAGTACTTC. Its translation: CASSGSSGTGPHEQYF.

The chain couples TRBV5-8 to TRBJ2-1, with D perhaps being TRBD1 or TRBD2 (5 bases each). The ends were cut back, 2 bases at V and 0 bases at J, with 12 bases in the middle. CDR3 size: 16 residues. The germline V gene encodes CDR1 SGHTS and CDR2 YDEGEE. CDR3 DNA sequence: TGTGCCAGCAGCTTTGTTCGGGGCAGCTCCTACAATGAGCAGTTCTTC. Protein: CASSFVRGSSYNEQFF.

The genes are TRBV30 and TRBJ2-7; D unclear. Per germline, CDR1 GTSNPN and CDR2 SVGIG (reference sequence). The CDR3 covers 12 residues. Trimming pared 2 bases from V and 4 bases from J, leaving 9 bases between. The CDR3 loop is CAWSKREYEQYF. The CDR3, as DNA: TGTGCCTGGAGTAAAAGGGAATACGAGCAGTACTTC.

This chain uses TRBV30 with TRBJ2-3, with 10 bases aligning to TRBD1. CDR1 GTSNPN and CDR2 SVGIG come from the germline V gene (reference sequence). V trimming: 2 bases; J trimming: 4 bases; junction bases outside the gene matches: 3. The CDR3 runs 14 residues. The CDR3 bases are TGTGCCTGGAGTAGGGACAGGGGCGCAGATACGCAGTATTTT. Its protein is CAWSRDRGADTQYF.

This rearrangement joins TRBV5-4 to TRBJ2-3; D call uncertain. The CDR3 spans 15 residues. Germline loops: CDR1 SGHNT, CDR2 YYREEE (reference sequence). Trimming took off 3 bases at V and 5 bases at J, with 16 bases between the two ends. CDR3 sequence: CASSSGPSHGDTQYF. In DNA, the CDR3 is TGTGCCAGCAGCTCCGGACCCTCCCATGGAGATACGCAGTATTTT. Together with reference TRBV5-4 and TRBJ2-3, the CDR3 gives the full variable domain: ETGVTQSPTHLIKTRGQQVTLRCSSQSGHNTVSWYQQALGQGPQFIFQYYREEENGRGNFPPRFSGLQFPNYSSELNVNALELDDSALYLCASSSGPSHGDTQYFGPGTRLTVL.

J is TRBJ2-2 and V is TRBV19; 10 bases line up with TRBD1. Germline CDR1 LNHDA, CDR2 SQIVND (reference sequence). This CDR3 comprises 14 residues. The V segment lost 5 bases and the J segment 4 bases; nucleotides outside the gene matches: 1. This CDR3 is CASSGDRGTGELFF. As DNA, the CDR3 is TGTGCCAGTAGTGGGGACAGGGGCACCGGGGAGCTGTTTTTT.

The rearrangement links TRBV6-1 to TRBJ2-6, with D unresolved. V lost 7 bases and J lost 0, with 7 bases in between. Germline V CDR1 and CDR2: MNHNS, SASEGT. The CDR3 has 14 amino acids. Here the CDR3 reads CASTRSSGANVLTF. The DNA of the CDR3 is TGTGCCAGCACGCGGAGCTCTGGGGCCAACGTCCTGACTTTC.

This rearrangement joins TRBV15 to TRBJ2-5; D unclear. V lost 7 bases and J lost 3, with 18 bases in between. Germline CDR1 is LNHNV and CDR2 is YYDKDF (reference sequence). The CDR3 has 15 amino acids. The CDR3 DNA reads TGTGCCACCAACCCCACCCGTGGCTTAGAAGAGACCCAGTACTTC. Amino acid sequence: CATNPTRGLEETQYF.

The chain has TRBV9 and TRBJ2-2; no reliable D call. Per germline, CDR1 SGDLS and CDR2 YYNGEE. Trimming pared 0 bases from V and 8 bases from J, leaving 8 bases between. This CDR3 has 13 amino acids. The CDR3 spells CASSVEVGGELFF. CDR3 nucleotides: TGTGCCAGCAGCGTAGAAGTGGGAGGGGAGCTGTTTTTT. The full variable domain, with the rest looked up from reference TRBV9 and TRBJ2-2, is DSGVTQTPKHLITATGQRVTLRCSPRSGDLSVYWYQQSLDQGLQFLIQYYNGEERAKGNILERFSAQQFPDLHSELNLSSLELGDSALYFCASSVEVGGELFFGEGSRLTVL.

V is TRBV4-1 and J is TRBJ2-5, with TRBD2 matching over 13 bases. The CDR3 runs to 16 residues. J was trimmed by 3 bases and V by 4 bases; bases with no gene match: 5. CDR1 is MGHRA and CDR2 is YSYEKL in the germline V gene. CDR3 nucleotides: TGCGCCAGCAGCCCCGGACTAGCGGGAGCGAAAGAGACCCAGTACTTC. Amino acids: CASSPGLAGAKETQYF.

The V call is TRBV28, the J call TRBJ2-5; possible D gene TRBD1, 5 bases. This CDR3 is built from 13 residues. Trimming took off 6 bases at V and 4 bases at J, with 12 bases between the two ends. In germline, CDR1 is MDHEN, CDR2 SYDVKM. This CDR3 reads CASSRQRGETQYF. CDR3 nucleotides: TGTGCCAGCAGCCGACAAAGGGGAGAGACCCAGTACTTC.

The chain couples TRBV6-1 to TRBJ2-1, with 9 bases identical to TRBD2. In germline, CDR1 is MNHNS, CDR2 SASEGT. The V and J ends lost 4 bases and 7 bases, in that order; junction bases with no gene match: 8. CDR3 length: 15 amino acids. The CDR3 nucleotides read TGTGCCAGCAGTGCCTCCGGGACTAGCAGTAATGAGCAGTTCTTC. Translated: CASSASGTSSNEQFF.

The genes are TRBV7-9 and TRBJ1-2; D gene uncertain. The CDR3 covers 17 residues. Trimming stripped 5 bases from V and 0 bases from J, with 19 bases between. Germline V CDR1 and CDR2: SEHNR, FQNEAQ (reference sequence). CDR3 region: CASSAGSAKRSNYGYTF. CDR3 nucleotides: TGTGCCAGCAGCGCCGGGTCCGCTAAGCGATCTAACTATGGCTACACCTTC.

V is TRBV27 and J is TRBJ2-3; the D gene is possibly TRBD2 (5 bases). This CDR3 has 15 amino acids. Germline-derived CDR1 and CDR2 are MNHEY and SMNVEV (reference sequence). V was cut by 6 bases and J by 6 bases, with 19 bases left in between. In DNA form, the CDR3 reads TGTGCCAGCAGACGATCGAGCGGCCTAGTGGATACGCAGTATTTT. Translated, it gives CASRRSSGLVDTQYF.

The V call is TRBV5-1, the J call TRBJ1-3; D is unclear. The CDR3 spans 14 residues. Trimming shortened V by 6 bases and J by 0 bases, and 10 bases separated the two germline ends. From germline, CDR1 is SGHRS and CDR2 YFSETQ. The CDR3 reads CASKPVNSGNTIYF. In DNA form, the CDR3 reads TGCGCCAGCAAACCGGTCAACTCTGGAAACACCATATATTTT. Full variable domain (missing parts from reference TRBV5-1 and TRBJ1-3): KAGVTQTPRYLIKTRGQQVTLSCSPISGHRSVSWYQQTPGQGLQFLFEYFSETQRNKGNFPGRFSGRQFSNSRSEMNVSTLELGDSALYLCASKPVNSGNTIYFGEGSWLTVV.

The chain employs TRBV10-2 and TRBJ1-1, with D possibly TRBD1 on 5 matching bases. CDR3 size: 13 residues. Between the trimmed V and J ends, which lost 1 base and 4 bases, there was a span of 7 bases. The germline gives CDR1 WSHSY, CDR2 SAAADI. This CDR3 is CASSEWQGTEAFF. CDR3 sequence (DNA): TGCGCCAGCAGTGAGTGGCAGGGCACTGAAGCTTTCTTT.

The CDR3 region is CSASGPDTQYF. CDR3 nucleotides: TGCAGTGCTTCCGGGCCAGATACGCAGTATTTT. This rearrangement joins TRBV20-1 to TRBJ2-3; D is unresolved. Between the trimmed V and J ends, which lost 5 bases and 4 bases, there was a span of 7 bases. The germline gives CDR1 DFQATT, CDR2 SNEGSKA (reference sequence). The CDR3 contains 11 residues.

This chain connects TRBV19 to TRBJ1-5, with D possibly matching TRBD1 (5 bases). Germline loops: CDR1 LNHDA, CDR2 SQIVND (reference sequence). CDR3 length equals 14 residues. V was pared by 9 bases and J by 3 bases, with 15 bases between. CDR3 coding DNA: TGTGCCAGCAGGCCCGGGACCGACAATCAGCCCCAGCATTTT. Its protein product is CASRPGTDNQPQHF. The whole variable domain, remainder taken from reference TRBV19 and TRBJ1-5, is DGGITQSPKYLFRKEGQNVTLSCEQNLNHDAMYWYRQDPGQGLRLIYYSQIVNDFQKGDIAEGYSVSREKKESFPLTVTSAQKNPTAFYLCASRPGTDNQPQHFGDGTRLSIL.